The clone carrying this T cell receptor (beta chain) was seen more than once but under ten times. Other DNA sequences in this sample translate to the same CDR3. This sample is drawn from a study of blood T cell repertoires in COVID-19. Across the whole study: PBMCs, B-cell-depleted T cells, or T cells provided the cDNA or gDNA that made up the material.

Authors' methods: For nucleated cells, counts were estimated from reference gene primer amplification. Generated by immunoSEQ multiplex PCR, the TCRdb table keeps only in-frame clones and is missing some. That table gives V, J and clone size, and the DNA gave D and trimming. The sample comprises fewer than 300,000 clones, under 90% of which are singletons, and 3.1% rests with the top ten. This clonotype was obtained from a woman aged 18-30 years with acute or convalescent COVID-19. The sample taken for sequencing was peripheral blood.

CDR3 in DNA: TGTGCCAGCAGCTTAGTCGGGACTAGCGGGAGTTACGAGCAGTACTTC. Protein product: CASSLVGTSGSYEQYF. This chain links TRBV7-2 with TRBJ2-7, with TRBD2 matching over 14 bases. The germline gives CDR1 SGHTA, CDR2 FQGNSA. The junction had 3 bases not matched to a gene; V was cut back by 1 base and J by 4 bases. The CDR3 loop spans 16 amino acids.